The TCR beta chain described here comes from a study of T cells in Graves' hyperthyroidism and ophthalmopathy. Ten or more counts support this clonotype. Amplified regions were TCR beta CDR3 sequences from RNA transcripts. TCR CDR3 underwent first-round RT-PCR with the HTBI primer set. TCRdb reprocessed the multiplex PCR reads with MiXCR, giving one entry per CDR3 protein. The data hold about 500,000 distinct CDR3 sequences, with roughly 15% observed a single time. CDR3 size: 17 residues. CDR1 is SGHVS, CDR2 FQNEAQ, per germline. V lost 5 bases and J lost 0; bases outside the gene matches: 5. This sequence joins TRBV7-8 and TRBJ2-4, with 12 positions matching TRBD2. This clonotype was obtained from a woman between 25 and 40 years old with Graves' ophthalmopathy. Source material: blood. The CDR3 bases are TGTGCCAGCAGCCTGGGACTAGCGGGCTTAGCCAAAAACATTCAGTACTTC. Its protein product is CASSLGLAGLAKNIQYF.